These T cell receptor beta chains were read from a single sample in a study of ipilimumab plus nivolumab after autologous stem cell transplantation. Assay used: immunoSEQ multiplex PCR; TCRdb lists only in-frame clones, some missing. Of about 40,000 clones detected, about 92% appear once; the ten largest clones hold approximately 1%. Sequenced here: PBMCs, sampled in a trial of ipilimumab plus nivolumab as post-transplant consolidation. The receptors were gathered from a male donor with multiple myeloma. Each CDR3 is given with its conserved first and last residue. Each record gives: clone size, J gene, V gene, D gene, CDR3 DNA, CDR3 protein. D genes are given only for firm matches. Only part of the rows carry a size: once, few, many, or a class if the clone is expanded.

-	TRBJ1-3	TRBV9	-	TGTGCCAGCGGAGCCCGGAACCGCAAAACCGCTGGAAACACCATATATTTT	CASGARNRKTAGNTIYF
-	TRBJ2-1	TRBV6-6	TRBD2	TGTGCCAGCAGTCAGGGACTAGCGGGAGGCCTTGAGCAGTTCTTC	CASSQGLAGGLEQFF
-	TRBJ2-3	TRBV7-2	TRBD2	TGTGCCAGCAGCCCAGTAACTAGCGGGGCCAGCACAGATACGCAGTATTTT	CASSPVTSGASTDTQYF
-	TRBJ1-2	TRBV6-5	-	TGTGCCAGCAGTTACACGCAGAATAGAGCTTATGGCTACACCTTC	CASSYTQNRAYGYTF
-	TRBJ1-2	TRBV5-6	-	TGTGCCAGCAGCTTGGCCGGGACGCTCTATGGCTACACCTTC	CASSLAGTLYGYTF
-	TRBJ2-3	TRBV7-9	-	TGTGCCAGCAGCTTATCGGCCGATACGCAGTATTTT	CASSLSADTQYF
once	TRBJ2-3	TRBV5-4	-	TGTGCCAGCAGCTTGGTGGGTGTGACAGATACGCAGTATTTT	CASSLVGVTDTQYF
-	TRBJ2-2	TRBV7-6	-	TGTGCCAGCAGCCCCCTTTCTTCTACCGGGGAGCTGTTTTTT	CASSPLSSTGELFF
-	TRBJ2-1	TRBV18	-	TGTGCCAGCTCACCTCCTCCAGGGCACAATGAGCAGTTCTTC	CASSPPPGHNEQFF
-	TRBJ2-7	TRBV11-2	-	TGTGCCAGCAGCTTAGGGTCAGGGAACTACGAGCAGTACTTC	CASSLGSGNYEQYF
once	TRBJ1-2	TRBV6-5	-	TGTGCCAGCAGTAACGGACAGCACAACTATGGCTACACCTTC	CASSNGQHNYGYTF
-	TRBJ2-3	TRBV28	-	TGTGCCAGCAGTCCTGGGACGGACGCAGATACGCAGTATTTT	CASSPGTDADTQYF
-	TRBJ2-7	TRBV7-2	TRBD2	TGTGCCAGCAGCTTATGGGGAGCGGGGGACTACGAGCAGTACTTC	CASSLWGAGDYEQYF
once	TRBJ2-3	TRBV4-2	TRBD2	TGTGCCAGCAGCCAATCACCGGGGGGGCGGGGAGATACGCAGTATTTT	CASSQSPGGRGDTQYF
-	TRBJ1-2	TRBV15	-	TGTGCCACCAGCAGAGACGCGCGGAGCTATGGCTACACCTTC	CATSRDARSYGYTF
-	TRBJ1-1	TRBV29-1	-	TGCAGCGGACAGGTTATGAACACTGAAGCTTTCTTT	CSGQVMNTEAFF
-	TRBJ1-5	TRBV28	TRBD1	TGTGCCAGCAGTCGGACAGGGTACGCTCAGCCCCAGCATTTT	CASSRTGYAQPQHF
once	TRBJ1-4	TRBV7-9	-	TGTGCCGGGGGGGCCGCTTCAACTAATGAAAAACTGTTTTTT	CAGGAASTNEKLFF
-	TRBJ2-1	TRBV6-5	-	TGTGCCAGCAGTTACTCGACTGGGGGCTATGAGCAGTTCTTC	CASSYSTGGYEQFF
-	TRBJ2-7	TRBV27	-	TGTGCCAGCAAGGAGACACGTATGAACTACGAGCAGTACTTC	CASKETRMNYEQYF